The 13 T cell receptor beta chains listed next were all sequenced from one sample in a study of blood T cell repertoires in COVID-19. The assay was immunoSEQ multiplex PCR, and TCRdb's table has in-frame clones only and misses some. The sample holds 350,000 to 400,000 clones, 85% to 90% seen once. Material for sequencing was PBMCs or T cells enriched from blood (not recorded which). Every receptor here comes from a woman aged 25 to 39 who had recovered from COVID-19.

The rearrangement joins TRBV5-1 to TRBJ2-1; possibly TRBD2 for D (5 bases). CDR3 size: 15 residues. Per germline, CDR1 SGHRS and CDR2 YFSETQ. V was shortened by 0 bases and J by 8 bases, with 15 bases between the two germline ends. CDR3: CASSLVDIMRDEQFF. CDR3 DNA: TGCGCCAGCAGCTTGGTTGATATAATGCGGGATGAGCAGTTCTTC.

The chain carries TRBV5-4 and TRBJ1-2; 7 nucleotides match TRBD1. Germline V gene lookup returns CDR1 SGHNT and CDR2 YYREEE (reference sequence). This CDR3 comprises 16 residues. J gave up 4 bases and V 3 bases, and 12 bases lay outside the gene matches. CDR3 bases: TGTGCCAGCAGCTGGTTACAGGGGCCCTCCCTCTATGGCTACACCTTC. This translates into CASSWLQGPSLYGYTF.

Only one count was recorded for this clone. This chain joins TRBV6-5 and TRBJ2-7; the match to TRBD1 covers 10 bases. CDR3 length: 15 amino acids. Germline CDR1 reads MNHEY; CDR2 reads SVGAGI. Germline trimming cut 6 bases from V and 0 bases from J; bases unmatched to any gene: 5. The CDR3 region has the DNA TGTGCCAGCAGATCGGGACAGGGGAGCTCCTACGAGCAGTACTTC. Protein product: CASRSGQGSSYEQYF.

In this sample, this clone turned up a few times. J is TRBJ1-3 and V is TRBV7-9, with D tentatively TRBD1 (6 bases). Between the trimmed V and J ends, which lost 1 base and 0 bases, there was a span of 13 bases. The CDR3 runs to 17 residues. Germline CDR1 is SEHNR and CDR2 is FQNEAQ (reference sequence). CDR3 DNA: TGTGCCAGCAGCTTAGGGCTCAGGGGAATCTCTGGAAACACCATATATTTT. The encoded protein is CASSLGLRGISGNTIYF.

In nucleotides, the CDR3 is TGCGCCAGCAGCCAAGTACGGACATCGACCGGGGAGCTGTTTTTT. Translated: CASSQVRTSTGELFF. The gene calls are TRBV4-1 and TRBJ2-2; tentatively, D is TRBD1 (5 bases). CDR1 MGHRA and CDR2 YSYEKL come from the germline V gene. The CDR3 contains 15 residues. The V and J ends lost 1 base and 5 bases respectively, with 11 bases between them.

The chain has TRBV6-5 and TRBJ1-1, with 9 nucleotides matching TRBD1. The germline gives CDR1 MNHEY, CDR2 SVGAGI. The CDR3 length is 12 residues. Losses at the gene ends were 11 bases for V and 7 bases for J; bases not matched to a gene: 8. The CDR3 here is CAVGQGFNEAFF. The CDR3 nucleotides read TGTGCCGTGGGACAGGGTTTTAATGAAGCTTTCTTT.

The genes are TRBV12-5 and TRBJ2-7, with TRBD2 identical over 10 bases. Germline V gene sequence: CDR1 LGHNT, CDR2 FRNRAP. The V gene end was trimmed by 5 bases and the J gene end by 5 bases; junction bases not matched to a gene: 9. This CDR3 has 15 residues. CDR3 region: CASGHPLAGIDEQYF. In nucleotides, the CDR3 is TGTGCTAGTGGTCACCCACTAGCGGGGATAGACGAGCAGTACTTC.

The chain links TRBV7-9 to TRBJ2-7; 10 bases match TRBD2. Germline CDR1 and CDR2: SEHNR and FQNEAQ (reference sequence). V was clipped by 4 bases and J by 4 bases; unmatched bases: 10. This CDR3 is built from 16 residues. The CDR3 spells CASSSRTSGKQYEQYF. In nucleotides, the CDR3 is TGTGCCAGCAGCTCCCGGACTAGCGGAAAACAATACGAGCAGTACTTC.

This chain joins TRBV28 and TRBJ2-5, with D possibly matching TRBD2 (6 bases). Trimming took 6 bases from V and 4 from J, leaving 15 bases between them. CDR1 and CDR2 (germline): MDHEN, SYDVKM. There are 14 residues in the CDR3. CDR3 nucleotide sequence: TGTGCCAGCAGAACTTTCGGGACTCTAGAGACCCAGTACTTC. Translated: CASRTFGTLETQYF.

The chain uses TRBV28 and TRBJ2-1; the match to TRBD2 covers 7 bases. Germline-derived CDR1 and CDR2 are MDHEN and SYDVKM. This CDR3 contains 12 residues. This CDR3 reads CASRGSDGEQFF. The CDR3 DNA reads TGTGCGAGTCGCGGGAGTGACGGGGAGCAGTTCTTC.

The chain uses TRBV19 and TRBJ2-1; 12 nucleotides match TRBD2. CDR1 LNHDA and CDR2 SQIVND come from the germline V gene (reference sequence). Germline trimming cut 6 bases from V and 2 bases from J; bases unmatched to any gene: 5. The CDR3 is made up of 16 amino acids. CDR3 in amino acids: CASRRLAGVTYNEQFF. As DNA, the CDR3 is TGTGCCAGTAGAAGACTAGCGGGAGTGACCTACAATGAGCAGTTCTTC.

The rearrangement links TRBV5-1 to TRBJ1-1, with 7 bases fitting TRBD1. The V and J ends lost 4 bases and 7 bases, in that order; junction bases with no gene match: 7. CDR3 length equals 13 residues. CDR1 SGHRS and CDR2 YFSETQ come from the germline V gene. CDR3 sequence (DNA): TGCGCCAGCAGCAGGGACAGCCTTCTTGAAGCTTTCTTT. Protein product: CASSRDSLLEAFF.

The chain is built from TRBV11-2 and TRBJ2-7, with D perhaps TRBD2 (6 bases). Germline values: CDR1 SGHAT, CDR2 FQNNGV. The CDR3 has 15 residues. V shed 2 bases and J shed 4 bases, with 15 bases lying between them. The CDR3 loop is CASSLLRGTGYEQYF. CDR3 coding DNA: TGTGCCAGCAGCTTACTCCGGGGGACTGGTTACGAGCAGTACTTC.